What follows are 16 T cell receptor beta chains derived from one specimen sequenced in a study of regulatory T cells in long-lasting Graves disease. The time point is: newly diagnosed GD, antithyroid drugs for less than 3 months. Scientists built the TCR library using RNA that was extracted from PBMCs. Through Arm-PCR of CDR3 regions and iRepertoire HTBI primers, TCR beta libraries were built. TCRdb fed the multiplex PCR reads into MiXCR, producing one record per CDR3 protein. The sample includes 350,000 to 500,000 distinct CDR3 sequences, about a sixth of them seen just once. Separately, the same data were catalogued under a study of T cells in Graves' hyperthyroidism and ophthalmopathy.

The sample was peripheral blood mononuclear cells (PBMCs), taken at new diagnosis, from a patient treated with antithyroid drugs. The receptors stem from a woman aged 30 to 39 with Graves disease.

This clonotype was counted ten times or more. The chain combines TRBV30 with TRBJ1-6, with no clear D. From germline, CDR1 is GTSNPN and CDR2 SVGIG (reference sequence). The CDR3 runs 17 residues. Trimming left V 0 bases short and J 6 bases short, with 18 bases between. The DNA for the CDR3 is TGTGCCTGGAGTGTAACCATGGTGATAGATCTTAATTCACCCCTCCACTTT. Translation gives CAWSVTMVIDLNSPLHF. Complete variable domain (other parts from reference TRBV30 and TRBJ1-6): SQTIHQWPATLVQPVGSPLSLECTVEGTSNPNLYWYRQAAGRGLQLLFYSVGIGQISSEVPQNLSASRPQDRQFILSSKKLLLSDSGFYLCAWSVTMVIDLNSPLHFGNGTRLTVT.

This clonotype was found many times. The genes are TRBV7-2 and TRBJ2-5; 9 bases align to TRBD2. This CDR3 spans 18 amino acids. Germline V gene sequence: CDR1 SGHTA, CDR2 FQGNSA. V gave up 4 bases and J gave up 3 bases; unmatched junction bases: 15. The DNA for the CDR3 is TGTGCCAGCAGCTCTCCGGGGGTTGCGGGAGGGTCCAAAGAGACCCAGTACTTC. Translated, it gives CASSSPGVAGGSKETQYF.

This clonotype came up a few times. The chain links TRBV10-3 to TRBJ2-4; maybe TRBD2 (6 bases). V lost 2 bases and J 0 bases, leaving 8 bases between the germline ends. Germline V CDR1 and CDR2: ENHRY, SYGVKD. The CDR3 runs 15 residues. This CDR3 is CAISEPGLAKNIQYF. As DNA, the CDR3 is TGTGCCATCAGTGAGCCGGGACTAGCCAAAAACATTCAGTACTTC.

This clonotype was recorded many times. The chain recombines TRBV7-9 with TRBJ1-1; TRBD1 might be the D (6 bases). Germline V CDR1 and CDR2: SEHNR, FQNEAQ (reference sequence). V lost 5 bases to trimming and J lost 9 bases, with 16 bases between them. The CDR3 has 13 residues. The DNA of the CDR3 is TGTGCCAGCAGCCCCTCAACGGGGGCCCAAGCTTTCTTT. Translated, it gives CASSPSTGAQAFF.

This clonotype has a count of ten or more. The V gene is TRBV20-1, the J gene TRBJ1-5; D uncertain. CDR1 and CDR2 from the germline V gene are DFQATT and SNEGSKA (reference sequence). V dropped 0 bases and J dropped 0 bases, with 9 bases sitting between them. The CDR3 is made up of 15 amino acids. The CDR3 coding sequence is TGCAGTGCTAGAGATTTTACAGATAGCAATCAGCCCCAGCATTTT. As protein: CSARDFTDSNQPQHF.

There are a few counts of this clonotype. V is TRBV6-5 and J is TRBJ1-2; D gene uncertain. This CDR3 is built from 14 residues. V lost 2 bases, J lost 0 bases, and 7 bases lay in between. The V gene's germline CDR1 is MNHEY and CDR2 SVGAGI. The CDR3 loop is CASSYGQSNYGYTF. As DNA, the CDR3 is TGTGCCAGCAGTTACGGTCAATCTAACTATGGCTACACCTTC.

V is TRBV4-1 and J is TRBJ1-2, with D perhaps TRBD1 (6 bases). Germline V CDR1 and CDR2: MGHRA, YSYEKL. V gave up 0 bases and J gave up 3 bases, with 8 bases separating them. This CDR3 comprises 14 residues. CDR3 amino acids: CASSQEQGHYGYTF. CDR3 bases: TGCGCCAGCAGCCAAGAACAGGGCCACTATGGCTACACCTTC.

The table lists this clonotype with many counts. As DNA, the CDR3 is TGCAGTGCTAAAGATTGGGGGAGCACAGATACGCAGTATTTT. Translated, it gives CSAKDWGSTDTQYF. The genes are TRBV20-1 and TRBJ2-3; either TRBD1 or TRBD2 may supply D (5 bases each). Trimming cost V 4 bases and J 0 bases, with 11 bases left between them. Germline values: CDR1 DFQATT, CDR2 SNEGSKA (reference sequence). The CDR3 has 14 amino acids.

This clonotype was detected ten times or more. The chain carries TRBV6-2 or TRBV6-3 and TRBJ2-1; 9 positions match TRBD2. This CDR3 has 18 residues. Germline assignment: CDR1 MNHEY and CDR2 SVGEGT. Trimming at V came to 7 bases and at J to 5 bases, leaving 18 bases not matched to a gene. CDR3: CASMRGRVPDPTHNEQFF. The CDR3 DNA follows: TGTGCCAGCATGCGCGGGAGGGTTCCCGACCCAACACACAATGAGCAGTTCTTC.

On this clonotype: An end of the junction differs from the germline gene, which may be a read error. This rearrangement joins TRBV6-9 to TRBJ2-1, with 14 nucleotides matching TRBD2. Germline lookup yields CDR1 MNHGY and CDR2 SVAAGI. The CDR3 is 14 amino acids. The CDR3 protein is CASSYGTSGSAVYF. CDR3 nucleotide sequence: TGTGCCAGCAGTTACGGGACTAGCGGGAGCGCAGTTTACTTC.

This clonotype turned up a few times. This CDR3 is CASSEDVGAATQYF. The CDR3 region has the DNA TGTGCCAGCAGTGAAGATGTGGGCGCGGCGACCCAGTACTTC. This chain uses TRBV6-1 with TRBJ2-5; D gene uncertain. The V and J ends lost 1 base and 7 bases respectively, with 13 bases between them. This CDR3 has 14 residues. Looked up from germline, CDR1 is MNHNS and CDR2 is SASEGT.

The sample holds many counts of this clonotype. The chain recombines TRBV13 with TRBJ2-5; D perhaps matches TRBD2 (6 bases). The CDR3 spans 13 residues. V shed 5 bases and J shed 5 bases, with 12 bases lying between them. The germline V gene has CDR1 PRHDT and CDR2 FYEKMQ (reference sequence). The CDR3 bases are TGTGCCAGCAGCGCCCCGGGGAGGGAGACCCAGTACTTC. Its protein product is CASSAPGRETQYF.

Remarks on this clonotype: Since a much larger clone is just one base distant, this may be a read error. The chain uses TRBV7-8 and TRBJ2-1, with a weak D call TRBD1 (6 bases). The CDR3 totals 15 residues. With 5 bases removed from V and 8 bases from J, the gap between germline ends came to 19 bases. Germline CDR1 reads SGHVS; CDR2 reads FQNEAQ. The CDR3 region is CASSPPRGAFDEQFF. CDR3 nucleotides: TGTGCCAGCAGCCCCCCCAGGGGCGCTTTCGATGAGCAGTTCTTC.

Turning to this clonotype: This may arise from a read error, as a much more abundant clone is one base away. The J gene is TRBJ2-1, the V gene TRBV5-1, with D hard to call. This CDR3 spans 14 amino acids. The V gene's germline CDR1 is SGHRS and CDR2 YFSETQ. The CDR3 DNA reads as TGCGCCAGCAGCTTGGGGGTCTCCTACAATGACCAGTTCTTC. It yields the protein CASSLGVSYNDQFF. Based on the CDR3 plus reference TRBV5-1 and TRBJ2-1, the full variable domain is KAGVTQTPRYLIKTRGQQVTLSCSPISGHRSVSWYQQTPGQGLQFLFEYFSETQRNKGNFPGRFSGRQFSNSRSEMNVSTLELGDSALYLCASSLGVSYNDQFFGPGTRLTVL.

This clonotype has ten or more counts. This rearrangement joins TRBV20-1 to TRBJ2-7, with D possibly being TRBD2 (6 bases). The CDR3 contains 12 residues. V gave up 5 bases and J gave up 5 bases, with 13 bases separating them. Germline CDR1 and CDR2: DFQATT and SNEGSKA (reference sequence). CDR3 loop: CSAVMGGNEQYF. The CDR3 DNA reads TGCAGTGCTGTTATGGGAGGCAACGAGCAGTACTTC.

This clonotype was detected ten times or more. The CDR3 DNA reads TGTGCCATCAGTGAATCTTCGGCAGGCGCTGAAGCTTTCTTT. Its translation is CAISESSAGAEAFF. The chain employs TRBV10-3 and TRBJ1-1; the D is unclear. This CDR3 region has 14 residues. Germline V gene data show CDR1 as ENHRY and CDR2 as SYGVKD. V was clipped by 3 bases and J by 6 bases, with 14 bases between them.